This T cell receptor (beta chain) was retrieved from a study of blood T cells in healthy people across ages. Losses at the gene ends were 4 bases for V and 1 base for J; bases not matched to a gene: 11. The CDR3 length is 17 residues. The V gene's germline CDR1 is SGHVS and CDR2 FQNEAQ. The authors ran a second PCR of 7 to 11 cycles using a sample-barcoded 5' primer and a J-beta primer mix. MiXCR, applied by TCRdb to the 5' RACE reads, yields one record per CDR3 protein. The table includes roughly 1.9 million distinct CDR3 sequences, 35% to 50% detected once. The source material was blood. V gene TRBV7-8 combines with J gene TRBJ1-1; 8 bases are shared with TRBD1. The TCR originated in a human donor in good health. The CDR3 protein is CASSSIAGGGGNTEAFF. In nucleotides, the CDR3 is TGTGCCAGCAGCTCTATAGCAGGGGGCGGAGGGAACACTGAAGCTTTCTTT. Full variable domain (remainder filled in from reference TRBV7-8 and TRBJ1-1): GAGVSQSPRYKVAKRGQDVALRCDPISGHVSLFWYQQALGQGPEFLTYFQNEAQLDKSGLPSDRFFAERPEGSVSTLKIQRTQQEDSAVYLCASSSIAGGGGNTEAFFGQGTRLTVV.